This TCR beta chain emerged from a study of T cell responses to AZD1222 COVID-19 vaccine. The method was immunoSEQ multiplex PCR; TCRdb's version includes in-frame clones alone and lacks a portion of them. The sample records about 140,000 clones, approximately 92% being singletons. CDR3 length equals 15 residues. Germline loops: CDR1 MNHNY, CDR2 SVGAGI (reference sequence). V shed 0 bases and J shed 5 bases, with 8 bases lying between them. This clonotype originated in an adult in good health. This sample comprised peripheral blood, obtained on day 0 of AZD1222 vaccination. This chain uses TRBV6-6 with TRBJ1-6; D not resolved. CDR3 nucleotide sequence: TGTGCCAGCAGTTACTCGATCGCAAATAATTCACCCCTCCACTTT. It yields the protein CASSYSIANNSPLHF.